This is a list of T cell receptor beta chains from one sample in a study of cytomegalovirus exposure and HLA in healthy donors. The table came from immunoSEQ multiplex PCR; TCRdb's copy has only in-frame clones and leaves some out. The sample lists about 190,000 clones; 75% to 90% were seen once. Sequencing input: PBMCs. The receptor source for this set is a man aged 25-45 years in good health and CMV-seronegative. The CDR3 runs from the conserved cysteine through the conserved F or W. The order of the fields is CDR3 DNA, CDR3 protein, CDR3 length, V gene, D gene, clone size, J gene. D genes are given only for firm matches. Clone size is not always given. Where it is, it says once, few, many or a class for expanded clones.

TGTGCCAGCAGCTTAGTTGCCCCCGGTCCCTACGAGCAGTACTTC	CASSLVAPGPYEQYF	15	TRBV11-2	-	once	TRBJ2-7
TGTGCCAGCAGTTCCTCAAACATTCAGTACTTC	CASSSSNIQYF	11	TRBV27	-	-	TRBJ2-4
TGTGCCATCAGTGGAGGGACTGCCTCCTACGAGCAGTACTTC	CAISGGTASYEQYF	14	TRBV10-3	-	-	TRBJ2-7
TGTGGAAACCGGAGGGGCCAAAGACTAAACAGTCAGTACTTC	CGNRRGQRLNSQYF	14	TRBV27	-	-	TRBJ2-4
TGTGCCAGCAGCTCTAGTCCTACCCCGACTAGCGGACGCACAGATACGCAGTATTTT	CASSSSPTPTSGRTDTQYF	19	TRBV11-2	TRBD2	-	TRBJ2-3
TGTGCCAGCAGCGTAGTAGGGACAGACTATGGCTACACCTTC	CASSVVGTDYGYTF	14	TRBV9	TRBD1	-	TRBJ1-2
TGTGCCAGCAGTCAACAGGGCGCAACTAATGAAAAACTGTTTTTT	CASSQQGATNEKLFF	15	TRBV28	-	-	TRBJ1-4
TGTGCCAGTAGTATAGGTGGGAGGGCCATTAATGAGCAGTTCTTC	CASSIGGRAINEQFF	15	TRBV19	TRBD2	-	TRBJ2-1
TGTGCCAGCAGTCACTCCCCTCTCGGGGAGCTGTTTTTT	CASSHSPLGELFF	13	TRBV27	-	once	TRBJ2-2
TGTGCCAGCAGACCACTCTTCGATGAGCAGTTCTTC	CASRPLFDEQFF	12	TRBV11-2	-	-	TRBJ2-1
TGTGCCAGCAGTACAGGGGTTGGCAATCAGCCCCAGCATTTT	CASSTGVGNQPQHF	14	TRBV25-1	TRBD1	-	TRBJ1-5
TGTGCCAGCAGCTTAGGGTGGCAAAGCGGGATGAATGAGCAGTTCTTC	CASSLGWQSGMNEQFF	16	TRBV7-6	TRBD2	-	TRBJ2-1
TGTGCCAGCTCACCAGGGGGCGGTTATAGCAATCAGCCCCAGCATTTT	CASSPGGGYSNQPQHF	16	TRBV18	-	-	TRBJ1-5
TGTGCCAGCAGCTCCACCGGAGCCTCGGGCACCGGGGAGCTGTTTTTT	CASSSTGASGTGELFF	16	TRBV13	-	-	TRBJ2-2
TGTGCCAGCAGACTTTTGTCGGAGCCGGGACAGGGGTCCTATGGCTACACCTTC	CASRLLSEPGQGSYGYTF	18	TRBV28	TRBD1	-	TRBJ1-2
TGTGCCAGCAGTTTAAGTAGCGGGGAGCAGTACTTC	CASSLSSGEQYF	12	TRBV28	TRBD2	-	TRBJ2-7
TGTGCCAGCAGTTACTCTCGGGGAGTGAACACTGAAGCTTTCTTT	CASSYSRGVNTEAFF	15	TRBV6-5	-	-	TRBJ1-1
TGTGCCAGCAGTGCCGAAGAGACCCAGTACTTC	CASSAEETQYF	11	TRBV2	-	-	TRBJ2-5
TGTGCCAGCAGCTCCGGGACTCCCCTTGACTACACCTTC	CASSSGTPLDYTF	13	TRBV7-2	-	-	TRBJ1-2
TGCGCCAGCAGCCTCTACCCGCCGGGACTAGCGGGGGAGAGGGATACGCAGTATTTT	CASSLYPPGLAGERDTQYF	19	TRBV4-3	TRBD2	-	TRBJ2-3
TGTGCTAGTGGCGTCTCAGGAGGAGGAGATACGCAGTATTTT	CASGVSGGGDTQYF	14	TRBV12-5	-	-	TRBJ2-3
TGCAGCGTTGAAGACAGGGGTTTTCAGCCCCAGCATTTT	CSVEDRGFQPQHF	13	TRBV29-1	-	-	TRBJ1-5
TGTGCCAGCAGTTCCCTTTCTACGTTGAACACTGAAGCTTTCTTT	CASSSLSTLNTEAFF	15	TRBV27	-	-	TRBJ1-1
TGTGCCAGCATGGGACAGTCTCCAACTAATGAAAAACTGTTTTTT	CASMGQSPTNEKLFF	15	TRBV28	TRBD1	-	TRBJ1-4
TGTGCCAGCAGCGGGGGGGCGGGCTATGGCTACACCTTC	CASSGGAGYGYTF	13	TRBV5-6	-	-	TRBJ1-2
TGTGCCTGGAGTGTGGACAGGGCAAACTATGGCTACACCTTC	CAWSVDRANYGYTF	14	TRBV30	TRBD1	-	TRBJ1-2
TGTGCCAGCAGCTTACGGGACTTTTTGTACTTC	CASSLRDFLYF	11	TRBV7-6	-	-	TRBJ2-7
TGCGCCAGCAGCGGGGACAGGGGAGAGACCCAGTACTTC	CASSGDRGETQYF	13	TRBV5-1	TRBD1	-	TRBJ2-5
TGTGCCAGCAGCGTCGAGGGAAGCTCCTACAATGAGCAGTTCTTC	CASSVEGSSYNEQFF	15	TRBV13	-	-	TRBJ2-1
TGTGCCAGCAGCTCAGGGAACTACGAGCAGTACTTC	CASSSGNYEQYF	12	TRBV5-4	-	-	TRBJ2-7
TGTGCCAGCAGGGACCGGGACAGGCGTCGTGAAAAACTGTTTTTT	CASRDRDRRREKLFF	15	TRBV6-1	TRBD1	-	TRBJ1-4
TGTGCCAGCACTACGCAACAAGAGACAGGGGAGGGAAACACCATATATTTT	CASTTQQETGEGNTIYF	17	TRBV6-4	TRBD1	-	TRBJ1-3
TGCGCCAGCAGCTCAGGACTAGCGGGGGGGAGCACAGATACGCAGTATTTT	CASSSGLAGGSTDTQYF	17	TRBV5-1	TRBD2	-	TRBJ2-3
TGTGCCAGCGGCGGTTTAGGTGAAAAACTGTTTTTT	CASGGLGEKLFF	12	TRBV7-9	-	-	TRBJ1-4
TGCGCCAGCAGTGAAGGGACAGCGAACTATGGCTACACCTTC	CASSEGTANYGYTF	14	TRBV10-1	TRBD1	-	TRBJ1-2
TGTGCCAGTAGTATTTTCGTCGGTTCCTCTAACTATGGCTACACCTTC	CASSIFVGSSNYGYTF	16	TRBV19	-	-	TRBJ1-2
TGTGCCAGCAGCCAAGCGGGTTCCTACGAGCAGTACTTC	CASSQAGSYEQYF	13	TRBV14	-	-	TRBJ2-7
TGTGCCAGCAGCGTAGAAGGGCAGGGATACGAGCAGTACTTC	CASSVEGQGYEQYF	14	TRBV9	-	-	TRBJ2-7
TGTGCCAGCAGTATCGCGGGGGGCCGCACAGATACGCAGTATTTT	CASSIAGGRTDTQYF	15	TRBV6-5	TRBD2	-	TRBJ2-3
TGCGCCAGCAGCCAAGAGAGGGGGGGCGGGTACGAGCAGTACTTC	CASSQERGGGYEQYF	15	TRBV4-1	-	-	TRBJ2-7
TGCGCCAGCAGCCAGAGGACAGGGGGTGGTTCACCCCTCCACTTT	CASSQRTGGGSPLHF	15	TRBV4-1	TRBD1	-	TRBJ1-6
TGTGCCAGCAGGAATCAGGGAGGTGATGAGCAGTTCTTC	CASRNQGGDEQFF	13	TRBV6-1	-	-	TRBJ2-1